Shown below are 13 T cell receptor beta chains from a single sample sequenced in a study of blood T cell repertoires in COVID-19. Measured with immunoSEQ multiplex PCR; TCRdb has only the in-frame clones, and not every one. Here the sample spans approximately 290,000 clones, roughly 88% being singletons. Material for sequencing was PBMCs or T cells enriched from blood (not recorded which). The receptors come from a woman in her twenties or thirties who had recovered from COVID-19.

J is TRBJ1-1 and V is TRBV28, with D hard to call. Trimming cost V 6 bases and J 4 bases, with 15 bases left between them. This CDR3 is built from 14 residues. In germline, CDR1 is MDHEN, CDR2 SYDVKM. The CDR3: CASRTAGEITEAFF. The CDR3 nucleotides are TGTGCCAGCAGAACCGCAGGTGAGATCACTGAAGCTTTCTTT.

The chain carries TRBV19 and TRBJ1-2; TRBD1 aligns across 9 bases. Germline CDR1 and CDR2: LNHDA and SQIVND (reference sequence). The CDR3 consists of 15 residues. The V gene end was trimmed by 10 bases and the J gene end by 7 bases; junction bases not matched to a gene: 16. The CDR3 DNA is TGTGCCACCAACACCCTAACAGGGGGCAATCGTGGCTACACCTTC. Protein sequence: CATNTLTGGNRGYTF.

The gene calls are TRBV29-1 and TRBJ2-7; weak D call: TRBD1 (6 bases). The CDR3 loop spans 12 amino acids. V lost 4 bases and J lost 7, with 14 bases in between. The germline V gene has CDR1 SQVTM and CDR2 ANQGSEA. The CDR3 sequence is CSVGGQGLEQYF. The CDR3 bases are TGCAGCGTTGGAGGGCAGGGGCTTGAGCAGTACTTC.

The V call is TRBV6-5, the J call TRBJ1-4; D is perhaps TRBD1 (6 bases). V dropped 6 bases and J dropped 8 bases, with 16 bases sitting between them. Germline CDR1 reads MNHEY; CDR2 reads SVGAGI. The CDR3 loop spans 14 amino acids. The CDR3 here is CASRPTGHREKLFF. The CDR3 DNA sequence: TGTGCCAGCAGGCCAACAGGGCATAGAGAAAAACTGTTTTTT.

This chain joins TRBV5-1 and TRBJ1-2; TRBD1 matches 7 bases. V was clipped by 4 bases and J by 3 bases; unmatched bases: 6. Germline CDR1 is SGHRS and CDR2 is YFSETQ. This CDR3 has 14 residues. The CDR3 here is CASSATGLDYGYTF. The CDR3 nucleotides are TGCGCCAGCAGCGCGACAGGGTTAGACTATGGCTACACCTTC.

The J gene is TRBJ1-2, the V gene TRBV28; D is unclear. The CDR3 sequence is 14 residues long. Germline V gives CDR1 MDHEN, CDR2 SYDVKM. V lost 2 bases and J lost 5, with 12 bases in between. The CDR3 loop is CASSLIGSEYGYTF. The CDR3 DNA follows: TGTGCCAGCAGTTTAATCGGGTCGGAATATGGCTACACCTTC.

The J gene is TRBJ2-3, the V gene TRBV30, with D tentatively TRBD2 (6 bases). The CDR3 is 15 amino acids. Between the trimmed V and J ends, which lost 5 bases and 5 bases, there was a span of 20 bases. Germline CDR1 reads GTSNPN; CDR2 reads SVGIG (reference sequence). The CDR3 DNA sequence: TGTGCCTGGCAAAGTAAGGCGGCGGGGAGAGATACGCAGTATTTT. As protein: CAWQSKAAGRDTQYF.

The chain joins TRBV5-4 to TRBJ2-3, with D tentatively TRBD2 (5 bases). Germline CDR1 is SGHNT and CDR2 is YYREEE (reference sequence). V gave up 0 bases and J gave up 4 bases, with 15 bases separating them. The CDR3 spans 16 residues. CDR3 in DNA: TGTGCCAGCAGCTTGGTGTTGCAGAAGGGAGCAGATACGCAGTATTTT. It yields the protein CASSLVLQKGADTQYF.

The chain links TRBV9 to TRBJ1-2, with 10 bases identical to TRBD1. This CDR3 comprises 18 residues. V lost 3 bases to trimming and J lost 2 bases; unmatched junction nucleotides: 13. CDR1 and CDR2 from the germline V gene are SGDLS and YYNGEE. DNA of the CDR3: TGTGCCAGCAGCGCATCGGGACAGGGGAAGTTCTGGAACTATGGCTACACCTTC. It codes for CASSASGQGKFWNYGYTF.

The chain uses TRBV13 and TRBJ1-1; 7 positions agree with TRBD1. CDR3 length equals 15 residues. The V gene end was trimmed by 4 bases and the J gene end by 0 bases; junction bases not matched to a gene: 5. CDR1 and CDR2 (germline): PRHDT, FYEKMQ (reference sequence). CDR3 DNA: TGTGCCAGCAGCTACGGCGGGACAGTGAACACTGAAGCTTTCTTT. It codes for CASSYGGTVNTEAFF.

The chain has TRBV27 and TRBJ1-4; 9 bases agree with TRBD1. CDR1 and CDR2 (germline): MNHEY, SMNVEV (reference sequence). The CDR3 contains 17 residues. The junction had 15 bases not matched to a gene; V was cut back by 8 bases and J by 5 bases. CDR3 protein: CASQSRTGDFWNEKLFF. As DNA, the CDR3 is TGTGCCAGCCAAAGTAGGACAGGGGATTTTTGGAATGAAAAACTGTTTTTT.

This chain joins TRBV12-3 or TRBV12-4 and TRBJ1-1; D not resolved. The V and J ends lost 5 bases and 3 bases respectively, with 10 bases between them. This CDR3 has 13 amino acids. The CDR3 DNA follows: TGTGCCAGCAGTGCTCATGCGGACACTGAAGCTTTCTTT. Its protein is CASSAHADTEAFF.

The V call is TRBV6-4, the J call TRBJ2-3; 13 bases agree with TRBD2. V was clipped by 5 bases and J by 3 bases; unmatched bases: 5. This CDR3 region has 16 residues. CDR1 and CDR2 from the germline V gene are MRHNA and SNTAGT. The DNA for the CDR3 is TGTGCCAGCAGTCGGACTAGCGGGAGCGGTACAGATACGCAGTATTTT. Residues: CASSRTSGSGTDTQYF.